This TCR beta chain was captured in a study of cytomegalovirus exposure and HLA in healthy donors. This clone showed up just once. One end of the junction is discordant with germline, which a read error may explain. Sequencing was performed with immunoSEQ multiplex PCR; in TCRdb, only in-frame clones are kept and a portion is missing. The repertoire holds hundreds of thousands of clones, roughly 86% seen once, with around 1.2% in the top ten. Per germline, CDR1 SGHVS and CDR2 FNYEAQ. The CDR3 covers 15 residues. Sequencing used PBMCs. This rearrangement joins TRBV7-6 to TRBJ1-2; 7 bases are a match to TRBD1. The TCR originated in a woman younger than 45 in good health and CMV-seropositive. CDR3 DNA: TGTGCCAGCAGTCGCACCGGGACAGACGACTACGGCTACACCTTC. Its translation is CASSRTGTDDYGYTF. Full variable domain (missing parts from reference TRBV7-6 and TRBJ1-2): GAGVSQSPRYKVTKRGQDVALRCDPISGHVSLYWYRQALGQGPEFLTYFNYEAQQDKSGLPNDRFSAERPEGSISTLTIQRTEQRDSAMYRCASSRTGTDDYGYTFGSGTRLTVV.